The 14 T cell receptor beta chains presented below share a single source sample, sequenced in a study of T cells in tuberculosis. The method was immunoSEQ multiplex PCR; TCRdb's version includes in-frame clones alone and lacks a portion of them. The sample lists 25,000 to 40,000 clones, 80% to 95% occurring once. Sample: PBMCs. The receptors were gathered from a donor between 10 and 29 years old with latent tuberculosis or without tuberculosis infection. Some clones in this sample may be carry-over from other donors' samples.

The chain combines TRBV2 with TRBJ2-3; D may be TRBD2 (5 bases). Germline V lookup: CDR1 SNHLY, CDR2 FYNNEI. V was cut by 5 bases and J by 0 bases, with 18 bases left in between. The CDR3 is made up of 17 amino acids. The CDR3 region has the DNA TGTGCCAGCAGTTCGGGGATTACTTTAACTAGCACAGATACGCAGTATTTT. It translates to CASSSGITLTSTDTQYF.

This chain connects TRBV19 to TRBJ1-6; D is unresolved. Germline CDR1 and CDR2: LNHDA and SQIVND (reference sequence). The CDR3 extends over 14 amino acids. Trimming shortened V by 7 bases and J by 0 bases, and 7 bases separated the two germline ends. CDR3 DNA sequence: TGTGCCAGTACGGAGAGCTCCTATAATTCACCCCTCCACTTT. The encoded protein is CASTESSYNSPLHF.

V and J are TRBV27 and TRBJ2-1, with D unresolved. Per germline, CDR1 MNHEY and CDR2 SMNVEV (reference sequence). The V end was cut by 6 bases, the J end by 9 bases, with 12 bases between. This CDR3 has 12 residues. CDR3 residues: CASSPLGGEQFF. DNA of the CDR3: TGTGCCAGCAGCCCCCTCGGCGGTGAGCAGTTCTTC.

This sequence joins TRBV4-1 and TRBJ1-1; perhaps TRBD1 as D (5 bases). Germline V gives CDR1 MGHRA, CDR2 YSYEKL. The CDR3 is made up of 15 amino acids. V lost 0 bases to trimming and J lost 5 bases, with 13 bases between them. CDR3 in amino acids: CASSQDPGGGTEAFF. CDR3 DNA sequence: TGCGCCAGCAGCCAAGATCCCGGGGGAGGTACTGAAGCTTTCTTT.

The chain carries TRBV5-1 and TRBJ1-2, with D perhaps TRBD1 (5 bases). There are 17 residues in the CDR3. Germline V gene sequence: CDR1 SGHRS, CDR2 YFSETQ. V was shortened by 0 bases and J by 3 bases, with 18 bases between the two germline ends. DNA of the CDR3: TGCGCCAGCAGCTTGGCCAAGGGGATTCCATCTGACTATGGCTACACCTTC. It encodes CASSLAKGIPSDYGYTF.

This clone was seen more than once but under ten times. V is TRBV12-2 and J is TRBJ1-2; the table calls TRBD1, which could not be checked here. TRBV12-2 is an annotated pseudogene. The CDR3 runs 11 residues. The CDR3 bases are TGTGCAAGTCGCTTTCTCCGGGACACTCCCTTC. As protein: CASRFLRDTPF.

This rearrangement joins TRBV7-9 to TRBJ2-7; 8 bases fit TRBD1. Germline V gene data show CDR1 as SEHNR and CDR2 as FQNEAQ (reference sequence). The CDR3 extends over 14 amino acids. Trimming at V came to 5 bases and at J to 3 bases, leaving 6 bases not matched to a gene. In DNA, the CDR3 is TGTGCCAGCAGCCCCGGACAGGGTTTCTACGAGCAGTACTTC. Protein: CASSPGQGFYEQYF.

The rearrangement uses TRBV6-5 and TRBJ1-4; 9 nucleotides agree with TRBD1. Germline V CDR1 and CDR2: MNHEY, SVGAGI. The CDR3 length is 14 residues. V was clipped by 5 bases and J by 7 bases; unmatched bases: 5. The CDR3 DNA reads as TGTGCCAGCAGTATGGGACAGGGAAGTGAAAAACTGTTTTTT. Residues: CASSMGQGSEKLFF.

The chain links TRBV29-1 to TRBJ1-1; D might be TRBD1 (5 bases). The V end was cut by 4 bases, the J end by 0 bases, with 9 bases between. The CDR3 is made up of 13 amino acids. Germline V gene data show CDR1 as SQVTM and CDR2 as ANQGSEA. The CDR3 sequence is CSVVQVMNTEAFF. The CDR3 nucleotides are TGCAGCGTTGTACAGGTGATGAACACTGAAGCTTTCTTT.

The CDR3 sequence: CASSSPGGVGNTIYF. DNA for the CDR3: TGTGCCAGCAGTTCCCCAGGGGGCGTCGGAAACACCATATATTTT. The chain has TRBV28 and TRBJ1-3, with 8 bases that match TRBD1. V lost 4 bases, J lost 4 bases, and 6 bases stayed unmatched. The CDR3 is 15 amino acids. CDR1 and CDR2 (germline): MDHEN, SYDVKM. The entire variable domain, with the rest obtained from reference TRBV28 and TRBJ1-3, is as follows: DVKVTQSSRYLVKRTGEKVFLECVQDMDHENMFWYRQDPGLGLRLIYFSYDVKMKEKGDIPEGYSVSREKKERFSLILESASTNQTSMYLCASSSPGGVGNTIYFGEGSWLTVV.

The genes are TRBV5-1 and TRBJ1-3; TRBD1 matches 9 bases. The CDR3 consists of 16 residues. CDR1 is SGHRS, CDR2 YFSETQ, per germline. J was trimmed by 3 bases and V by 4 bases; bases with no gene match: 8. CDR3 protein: CASSGTGTGYGNTIYF. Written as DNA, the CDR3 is TGCGCCAGCAGCGGCACCGGGACAGGGTATGGAAACACCATATATTTT.

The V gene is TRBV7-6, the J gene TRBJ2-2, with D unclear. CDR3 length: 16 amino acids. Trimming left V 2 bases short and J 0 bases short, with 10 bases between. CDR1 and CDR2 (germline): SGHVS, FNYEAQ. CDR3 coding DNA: TGTGCCAGCAGCTTATTCTCCGCGACGAACACCGGGGAGCTGTTTTTT. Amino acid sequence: CASSLFSATNTGELFF.

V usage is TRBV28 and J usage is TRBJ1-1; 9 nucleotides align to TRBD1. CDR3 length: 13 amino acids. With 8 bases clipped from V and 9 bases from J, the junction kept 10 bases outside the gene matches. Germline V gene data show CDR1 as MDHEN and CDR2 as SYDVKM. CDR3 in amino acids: CASARDRVYQAFF. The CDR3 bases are TGTGCCAGCGCCCGGGACAGGGTATACCAAGCTTTCTTT.

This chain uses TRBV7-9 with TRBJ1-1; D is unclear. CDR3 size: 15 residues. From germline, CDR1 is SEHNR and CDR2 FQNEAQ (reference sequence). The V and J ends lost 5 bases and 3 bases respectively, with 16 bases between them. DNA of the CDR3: TGTGCCAGCAGCCCGAGGTCCGTCGCGGACACTGAAGCTTTCTTT. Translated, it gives CASSPRSVADTEAFF.